The clone carrying this TCR beta chain was observed at least ten times. The data derive from a study of Graves' ophthalmopathy and Graves' hyperthyroidism. Amplification from RNA transcripts yielded the TCR beta CDR3 regions. HTBI primers were used in a first-round RT-PCR, which preceded a second-round multiplex PCR. TCRdb reprocessed the multiplex PCR reads with MiXCR, giving one entry per CDR3 protein. The sample holds fewer than 400,000 distinct CDR3 sequences, approximately 16% seen once. The germline gives CDR1 SEHNR, CDR2 FQNEAQ (reference sequence). The CDR3 covers 14 residues. Trimming took 7 bases from V and 7 from J, leaving 19 bases between them.

Material: peripheral blood. This TCR was recovered from a woman between 18 and 30 years old with Graves' ophthalmopathy. The chain links TRBV7-9 to TRBJ1-1, with a possible D match to TRBD1 (5 bases). This chain's CDR3 is CASTSGSTKGEAFF. CDR3 nucleotide sequence: TGTGCCAGCACCTCAGGGTCCACGAAGGGTGAAGCTTTCTTT.